The 15 T cell receptor beta chains given below trace back to one sample, sequenced in a study of blood T cell repertoires in COVID-19. The data were produced by immunoSEQ multiplex PCR, yet TCRdb's version contains in-frame clones alone and is incomplete. The table includes about 190,000 clones, 75% to 95% detected once. Sequencing was done on a sample of peripheral blood. The receptors here all came from a man over 45 with acute or convalescent COVID-19.

This chain links TRBV30 with TRBJ2-2, with D possibly matching TRBD2 (6 bases). V was pared by 3 bases and J by 1 base, with 12 bases between. Germline V gene lookup returns CDR1 GTSNPN and CDR2 SVGIG (reference sequence). This CDR3 spans 15 amino acids. The CDR3 sequence is CAWRGGKMNTGELFF. In DNA, the CDR3 is TGTGCCTGGAGGGGCGGGAAGATGAACACCGGGGAGCTGTTTTTT.

The chain recombines TRBV28 with TRBJ1-2; 9 positions match TRBD1. CDR3 length equals 15 residues. Germline V gene lookup returns CDR1 MDHEN and CDR2 SYDVKM. V was pared by 5 bases and J by 6 bases, with 10 bases of the junction left unmatched. The CDR3 DNA is TGTGCCAGCAGTAACCCAAACAGGGGGCGGGATGGCTACACCTTC. Translated, it gives CASSNPNRGRDGYTF.

The DNA for the CDR3 is TGTGCCAGTAGTATAGAGGGCAGAGAGACCCAGTACTTC. The encoded protein is CASSIEGRETQYF. The chain employs TRBV19 and TRBJ2-5; no reliable D call. Looked up from germline, CDR1 is LNHDA and CDR2 is SQIVND (reference sequence). V was pared by 0 bases and J by 4 bases, with 6 bases between. The CDR3 length is 13 residues.

The V call is TRBV30, the J call TRBJ1-6; 7 bases line up with TRBD1. With V trimmed by 0 bases and J by 7 bases, 6 bases remained unmatched. Germline CDR1 and CDR2: GTSNPN and SVGIG (reference sequence). This CDR3 is built from 15 residues. CDR3 loop: CAWSVWGTDNSPLHF. The CDR3 DNA follows: TGTGCCTGGAGTGTATGGGGGACAGACAATTCACCCCTCCACTTT.

The chain is built from TRBV29-1 and TRBJ2-3; TRBD2 matches at 12 bases. Germline-derived CDR1 and CDR2 are SQVTM and ANQGSEA. The CDR3 is made up of 14 amino acids. V lost 5 bases to trimming and J lost 3 bases; unmatched junction nucleotides: 3. CDR3 protein: CSVSLAGGTDTQYF. Here the CDR3 DNA reads TGCAGCGTTTCACTAGCGGGAGGTACAGATACGCAGTATTTT.

The CDR3 sequence is CASSLTTGYNQPQHF. CDR3 nucleotide sequence: TGTGCCAGCAGCTTAACGACAGGGTACAATCAGCCCCAGCATTTT. The chain recombines TRBV7-9 with TRBJ1-5; 7 positions agree with TRBD1. This CDR3 region has 15 residues. Losses at the gene ends were 2 bases for V and 3 bases for J; bases not matched to a gene: 4. Germline V gene sequence: CDR1 SEHNR, CDR2 FQNEAQ (reference sequence).

V usage is TRBV5-8 and J usage is TRBJ2-3; TRBD2 agrees at 16 bases. CDR1 and CDR2 (germline): SGHTS, YDEGEE. V dropped 3 bases and J dropped 3; count of bases not matched to a gene: 7. The CDR3 totals 18 residues. The CDR3 here is CASSSGTSGRALTDTQYF. CDR3 coding DNA: TGTGCCAGCAGCTCCGGGACTAGCGGGAGGGCCTTAACAGATACGCAGTATTTT.

In this sample, this clone turned up once. V usage is TRBV18 and J usage is TRBJ1-4, with a tentative D call TRBD1 (5 bases). V lost 0 bases and J lost 0, with 14 bases in between. Germline V gives CDR1 KGHSH, CDR2 LQKENI. The CDR3 covers 18 residues. As DNA, the CDR3 is TGTGCCAGCTCACCACCGGACAACGACGTTGCAACTAATGAAAAACTGTTTTTT. Its translation is CASSPPDNDVATNEKLFF.

The V and J genes are TRBV9 and TRBJ1-1; a weak D match, TRBD1 (5 bases). Germline V gives CDR1 SGDLS, CDR2 YYNGEE. V was clipped by 3 bases and J by 7 bases, with 10 bases between them. The CDR3 length is 12 residues. The CDR3 coding sequence is TGTGCCAGCAGCGGGCGGACACGTGAAGCTTTCTTT. This translates into CASSGRTREAFF.

The chain couples TRBV5-4 to TRBJ1-2, with D unclear. Trimming removed 0 bases at V and 0 bases at J, with 6 bases between. The CDR3 is made up of 14 amino acids. Germline V gene lookup returns CDR1 SGHNT and CDR2 YYREEE (reference sequence). CDR3 nucleotides: TGTGCCAGCAGCTTGGACAGAACTAACTATGGCTACACCTTC. Its protein is CASSLDRTNYGYTF.

The chain employs TRBV6-2 or TRBV6-3 and TRBJ1-2, with 9 bases aligning to TRBD1. V shed 0 bases and J 2 bases; nucleotides not matched to a gene: 4. Germline V gene data show CDR1 as MNHEY and CDR2 as SVGEGT. The CDR3 has 16 amino acids. The CDR3, as DNA: TGTGCCAGCAGTTACTCAAGGACAGGGGCGAACTATGGCTACACCTTC. Translation: CASSYSRTGANYGYTF.

The J gene is TRBJ2-5, the V gene TRBV11-3; 8 nucleotides match TRBD2. The CDR3 sequence is 16 residues long. The J segment lost 5 bases and the V segment lost 4 bases, leaving 12 bases of the junction unmatched. Germline loops: CDR1 SGHNT, CDR2 YENEEA. CDR3 nucleotide sequence: TGTGCCAGCAGCTCGACCTTAGCGGGGAAGGGTGAGACCCAGTACTTC. This codes for CASSSTLAGKGETQYF.

The rearrangement joins TRBV18 to TRBJ1-1, with D possibly TRBD1 on 6 matching bases. Trimming stripped 3 bases from V and 4 bases from J, with 15 bases between. Germline CDR1 KGHSH, CDR2 LQKENI. This CDR3 contains 15 residues. CDR3 residues: CASSPRTVVGTEAFF. The CDR3 bases are TGTGCCAGCTCACCGAGGACAGTTGTGGGCACTGAAGCTTTCTTT.

Regarding this clone: The sample holds other DNA sequences that translate to the same CDR3. The V call is TRBV11-2, the J call TRBJ2-7, with D possibly TRBD2 on 6 matching bases. CDR3 length: 13 amino acids. Germline V lookup: CDR1 SGHAT, CDR2 FQNNGV. Deletions cut 4 bases from V and 12 bases from J, with 19 bases between. This chain's CDR3 is CASSSGLAGPGYV. The CDR3 bases are TGTGCCAGCAGCTCCGGACTCGCGGGGCCAGGGTACGTC.

The chain joins TRBV10-2 to TRBJ2-5; 7 nucleotides line up with TRBD1. The ends lost 3 bases at V and 2 bases at J; junction bases unmatched: 3. This CDR3 is built from 14 residues. Germline-derived CDR1 and CDR2 are WSHSY and SAAADI. For the CDR3, the DNA is TGCGCCAGCAGTGACATACAGGGGCAAGAGACCCAGTACTTC. It specifies CASSDIQGQETQYF.